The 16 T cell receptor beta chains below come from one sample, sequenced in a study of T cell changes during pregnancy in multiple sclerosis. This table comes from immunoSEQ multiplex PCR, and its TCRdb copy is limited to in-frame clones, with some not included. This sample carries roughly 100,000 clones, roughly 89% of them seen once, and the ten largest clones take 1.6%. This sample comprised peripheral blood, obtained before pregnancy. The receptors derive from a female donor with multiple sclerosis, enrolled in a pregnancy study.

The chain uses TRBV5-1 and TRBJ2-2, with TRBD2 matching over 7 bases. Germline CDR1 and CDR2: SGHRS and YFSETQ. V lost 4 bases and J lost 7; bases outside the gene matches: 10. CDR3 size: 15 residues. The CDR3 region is CASSINGGSNGELFF. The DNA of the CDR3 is TGCGCCAGCAGCATCAACGGGGGGTCGAACGGGGAGCTGTTTTTT.

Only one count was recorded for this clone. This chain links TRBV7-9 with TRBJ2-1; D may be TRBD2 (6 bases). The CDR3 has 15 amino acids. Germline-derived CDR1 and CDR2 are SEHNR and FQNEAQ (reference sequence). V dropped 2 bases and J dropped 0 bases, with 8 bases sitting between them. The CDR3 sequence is CASSLTGVSYNEQFF. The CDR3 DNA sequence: TGTGCCAGCAGCTTAACGGGGGTCTCCTACAATGAGCAGTTCTTC.

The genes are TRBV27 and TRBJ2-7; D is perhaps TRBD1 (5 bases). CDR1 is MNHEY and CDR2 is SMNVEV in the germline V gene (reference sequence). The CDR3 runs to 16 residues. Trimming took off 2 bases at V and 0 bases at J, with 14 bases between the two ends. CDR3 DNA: TGTGCCAGCAGTTTAGGAGCAGGGTCTAGCTCCTACGAGCAGTACTTC. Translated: CASSLGAGSSSYEQYF.

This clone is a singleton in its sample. The CDR3 here is CASSFAGQAAGSPLHF. The CDR3 bases are TGTGCCAGCAGCTTCGCGGGACAGGCGGCGGGATCACCCCTCCACTTT. The rearrangement uses TRBV7-2 and TRBJ1-6; 8 nucleotides align to TRBD1. V shed 3 bases, J shed 10 bases, and the junction held 11 bases outside the gene matches. The V gene's germline CDR1 is SGHTA and CDR2 FQGNSA. The CDR3 loop spans 16 amino acids.

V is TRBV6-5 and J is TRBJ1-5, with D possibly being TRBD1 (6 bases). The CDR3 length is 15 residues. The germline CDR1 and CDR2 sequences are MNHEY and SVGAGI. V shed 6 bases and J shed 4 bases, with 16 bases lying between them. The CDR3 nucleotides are TGTGCCAGCAGGGACAGTGGCCAGGATAATCAGCCCCAGCATTTT. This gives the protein CASRDSGQDNQPQHF.

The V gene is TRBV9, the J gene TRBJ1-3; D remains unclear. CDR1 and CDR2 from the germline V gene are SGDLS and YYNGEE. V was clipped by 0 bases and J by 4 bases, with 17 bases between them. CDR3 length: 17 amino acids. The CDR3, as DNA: TGTGCCAGCAGCGTAGCTCCGGAGGGCCCGGGAGGAAACACCATATATTTT. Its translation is CASSVAPEGPGGNTIYF.

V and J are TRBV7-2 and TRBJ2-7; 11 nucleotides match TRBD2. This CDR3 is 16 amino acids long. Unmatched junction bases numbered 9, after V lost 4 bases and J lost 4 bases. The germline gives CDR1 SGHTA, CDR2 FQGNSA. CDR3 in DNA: TGTGCCAGCAGCTATCCCATAGCGGGGGGGCCGTACGAGCAGTACTTC. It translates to CASSYPIAGGPYEQYF.

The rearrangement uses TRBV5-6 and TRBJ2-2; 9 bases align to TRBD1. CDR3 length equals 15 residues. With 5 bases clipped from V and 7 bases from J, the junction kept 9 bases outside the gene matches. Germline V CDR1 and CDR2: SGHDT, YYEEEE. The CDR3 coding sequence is TGTGCCAGCAGTCGACGGACAGGGGTTGTCGGGGAGCTGTTTTTT. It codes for CASSRRTGVVGELFF.

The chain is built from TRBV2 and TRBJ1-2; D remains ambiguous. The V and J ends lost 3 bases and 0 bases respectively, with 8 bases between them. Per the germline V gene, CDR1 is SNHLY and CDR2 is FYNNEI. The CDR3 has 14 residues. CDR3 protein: CASSEMGANYGYTF. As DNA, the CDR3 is TGTGCCAGCAGTGAGATGGGAGCTAACTATGGCTACACCTTC.

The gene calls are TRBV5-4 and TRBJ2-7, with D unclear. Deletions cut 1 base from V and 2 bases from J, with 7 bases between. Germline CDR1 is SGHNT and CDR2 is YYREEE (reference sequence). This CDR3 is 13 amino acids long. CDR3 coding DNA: TGTGCCAGCAGCTTGCCGTATACCTACGAGCAGTACTTC. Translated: CASSLPYTYEQYF.

The CDR3 loop is CASSLTLQNFYEQYF. For the CDR3, the DNA is TGTGCCAGCAGCTTAACGTTACAGAACTTCTACGAGCAGTACTTC. The genes are TRBV7-3 and TRBJ2-7; D uncertain. Looked up from germline, CDR1 is SGHTA and CDR2 is FQGTGA. The V end lost 0 bases, the J end lost 3 bases, and 12 bases lay between the germline ends. The CDR3 is made up of 15 amino acids.

The CDR3 DNA sequence: TGTGCCAGCAGCTTCTTGGACACAGAGGTGATGAATGAAAAACTGTTTTTT. Its protein product is CASSFLDTEVMNEKLFF. The gene calls are TRBV7-8 and TRBJ1-4, with D possibly matching TRBD1 (5 bases). The CDR3 spans 17 residues. The V gene's germline CDR1 is SGHVS and CDR2 FQNEAQ. Trimming cost V 3 bases and J 5 bases, with 19 bases left between them. The full variable domain, its missing parts supplied by reference TRBV7-8 and TRBJ1-4, is GAGVSQSPRYKVAKRGQDVALRCDPISGHVSLFWYQQALGQGPEFLTYFQNEAQLDKSGLPSDRFFAERPEGSVSTLKIQRTQQEDSAVYLCASSFLDTEVMNEKLFFGSGTQLSVL.

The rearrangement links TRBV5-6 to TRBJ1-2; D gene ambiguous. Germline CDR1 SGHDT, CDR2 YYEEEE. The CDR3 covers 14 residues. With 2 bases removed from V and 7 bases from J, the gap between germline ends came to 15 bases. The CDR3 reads CASSFGGSVPGYTF. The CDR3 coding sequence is TGTGCCAGCAGCTTCGGAGGGAGCGTCCCTGGCTACACCTTC.

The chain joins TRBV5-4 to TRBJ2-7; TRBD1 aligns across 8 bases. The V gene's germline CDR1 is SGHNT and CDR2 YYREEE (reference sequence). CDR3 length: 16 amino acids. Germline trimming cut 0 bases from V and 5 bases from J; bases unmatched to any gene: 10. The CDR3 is CASSLAGGRGQNEQYF. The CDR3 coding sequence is TGTGCCAGCAGCTTGGCGGGTGGCAGGGGGCAGAACGAGCAGTACTTC.

In nucleotides, the CDR3 is TGTGCCAGCAGCTTGTGGACTAGCGGGGGGACAGATACGCAGTATTTT. Its translation is CASSLWTSGGTDTQYF. The J gene is TRBJ2-3, the V gene TRBV5-4, with 14 bases aligning to TRBD2. V lost 1 base, J lost 3 bases, and 1 base stayed unmatched. Germline V CDR1 and CDR2: SGHNT, YYREEE (reference sequence). The CDR3 sequence is 16 residues long.

The CDR3 DNA follows: TGCGCCAGCAGCCCCTCGACAGGGGCGTTCGGTGAGCCCCAGCATTTT. Amino acid sequence: CASSPSTGAFGEPQHF. V usage is TRBV4-1 and J usage is TRBJ1-5; 8 nucleotides agree with TRBD1. Unmatched junction bases numbered 13, after V lost 4 bases and J lost 8 bases. Germline V CDR1 and CDR2: MGHRA, YSYEKL. CDR3 length: 16 residues.